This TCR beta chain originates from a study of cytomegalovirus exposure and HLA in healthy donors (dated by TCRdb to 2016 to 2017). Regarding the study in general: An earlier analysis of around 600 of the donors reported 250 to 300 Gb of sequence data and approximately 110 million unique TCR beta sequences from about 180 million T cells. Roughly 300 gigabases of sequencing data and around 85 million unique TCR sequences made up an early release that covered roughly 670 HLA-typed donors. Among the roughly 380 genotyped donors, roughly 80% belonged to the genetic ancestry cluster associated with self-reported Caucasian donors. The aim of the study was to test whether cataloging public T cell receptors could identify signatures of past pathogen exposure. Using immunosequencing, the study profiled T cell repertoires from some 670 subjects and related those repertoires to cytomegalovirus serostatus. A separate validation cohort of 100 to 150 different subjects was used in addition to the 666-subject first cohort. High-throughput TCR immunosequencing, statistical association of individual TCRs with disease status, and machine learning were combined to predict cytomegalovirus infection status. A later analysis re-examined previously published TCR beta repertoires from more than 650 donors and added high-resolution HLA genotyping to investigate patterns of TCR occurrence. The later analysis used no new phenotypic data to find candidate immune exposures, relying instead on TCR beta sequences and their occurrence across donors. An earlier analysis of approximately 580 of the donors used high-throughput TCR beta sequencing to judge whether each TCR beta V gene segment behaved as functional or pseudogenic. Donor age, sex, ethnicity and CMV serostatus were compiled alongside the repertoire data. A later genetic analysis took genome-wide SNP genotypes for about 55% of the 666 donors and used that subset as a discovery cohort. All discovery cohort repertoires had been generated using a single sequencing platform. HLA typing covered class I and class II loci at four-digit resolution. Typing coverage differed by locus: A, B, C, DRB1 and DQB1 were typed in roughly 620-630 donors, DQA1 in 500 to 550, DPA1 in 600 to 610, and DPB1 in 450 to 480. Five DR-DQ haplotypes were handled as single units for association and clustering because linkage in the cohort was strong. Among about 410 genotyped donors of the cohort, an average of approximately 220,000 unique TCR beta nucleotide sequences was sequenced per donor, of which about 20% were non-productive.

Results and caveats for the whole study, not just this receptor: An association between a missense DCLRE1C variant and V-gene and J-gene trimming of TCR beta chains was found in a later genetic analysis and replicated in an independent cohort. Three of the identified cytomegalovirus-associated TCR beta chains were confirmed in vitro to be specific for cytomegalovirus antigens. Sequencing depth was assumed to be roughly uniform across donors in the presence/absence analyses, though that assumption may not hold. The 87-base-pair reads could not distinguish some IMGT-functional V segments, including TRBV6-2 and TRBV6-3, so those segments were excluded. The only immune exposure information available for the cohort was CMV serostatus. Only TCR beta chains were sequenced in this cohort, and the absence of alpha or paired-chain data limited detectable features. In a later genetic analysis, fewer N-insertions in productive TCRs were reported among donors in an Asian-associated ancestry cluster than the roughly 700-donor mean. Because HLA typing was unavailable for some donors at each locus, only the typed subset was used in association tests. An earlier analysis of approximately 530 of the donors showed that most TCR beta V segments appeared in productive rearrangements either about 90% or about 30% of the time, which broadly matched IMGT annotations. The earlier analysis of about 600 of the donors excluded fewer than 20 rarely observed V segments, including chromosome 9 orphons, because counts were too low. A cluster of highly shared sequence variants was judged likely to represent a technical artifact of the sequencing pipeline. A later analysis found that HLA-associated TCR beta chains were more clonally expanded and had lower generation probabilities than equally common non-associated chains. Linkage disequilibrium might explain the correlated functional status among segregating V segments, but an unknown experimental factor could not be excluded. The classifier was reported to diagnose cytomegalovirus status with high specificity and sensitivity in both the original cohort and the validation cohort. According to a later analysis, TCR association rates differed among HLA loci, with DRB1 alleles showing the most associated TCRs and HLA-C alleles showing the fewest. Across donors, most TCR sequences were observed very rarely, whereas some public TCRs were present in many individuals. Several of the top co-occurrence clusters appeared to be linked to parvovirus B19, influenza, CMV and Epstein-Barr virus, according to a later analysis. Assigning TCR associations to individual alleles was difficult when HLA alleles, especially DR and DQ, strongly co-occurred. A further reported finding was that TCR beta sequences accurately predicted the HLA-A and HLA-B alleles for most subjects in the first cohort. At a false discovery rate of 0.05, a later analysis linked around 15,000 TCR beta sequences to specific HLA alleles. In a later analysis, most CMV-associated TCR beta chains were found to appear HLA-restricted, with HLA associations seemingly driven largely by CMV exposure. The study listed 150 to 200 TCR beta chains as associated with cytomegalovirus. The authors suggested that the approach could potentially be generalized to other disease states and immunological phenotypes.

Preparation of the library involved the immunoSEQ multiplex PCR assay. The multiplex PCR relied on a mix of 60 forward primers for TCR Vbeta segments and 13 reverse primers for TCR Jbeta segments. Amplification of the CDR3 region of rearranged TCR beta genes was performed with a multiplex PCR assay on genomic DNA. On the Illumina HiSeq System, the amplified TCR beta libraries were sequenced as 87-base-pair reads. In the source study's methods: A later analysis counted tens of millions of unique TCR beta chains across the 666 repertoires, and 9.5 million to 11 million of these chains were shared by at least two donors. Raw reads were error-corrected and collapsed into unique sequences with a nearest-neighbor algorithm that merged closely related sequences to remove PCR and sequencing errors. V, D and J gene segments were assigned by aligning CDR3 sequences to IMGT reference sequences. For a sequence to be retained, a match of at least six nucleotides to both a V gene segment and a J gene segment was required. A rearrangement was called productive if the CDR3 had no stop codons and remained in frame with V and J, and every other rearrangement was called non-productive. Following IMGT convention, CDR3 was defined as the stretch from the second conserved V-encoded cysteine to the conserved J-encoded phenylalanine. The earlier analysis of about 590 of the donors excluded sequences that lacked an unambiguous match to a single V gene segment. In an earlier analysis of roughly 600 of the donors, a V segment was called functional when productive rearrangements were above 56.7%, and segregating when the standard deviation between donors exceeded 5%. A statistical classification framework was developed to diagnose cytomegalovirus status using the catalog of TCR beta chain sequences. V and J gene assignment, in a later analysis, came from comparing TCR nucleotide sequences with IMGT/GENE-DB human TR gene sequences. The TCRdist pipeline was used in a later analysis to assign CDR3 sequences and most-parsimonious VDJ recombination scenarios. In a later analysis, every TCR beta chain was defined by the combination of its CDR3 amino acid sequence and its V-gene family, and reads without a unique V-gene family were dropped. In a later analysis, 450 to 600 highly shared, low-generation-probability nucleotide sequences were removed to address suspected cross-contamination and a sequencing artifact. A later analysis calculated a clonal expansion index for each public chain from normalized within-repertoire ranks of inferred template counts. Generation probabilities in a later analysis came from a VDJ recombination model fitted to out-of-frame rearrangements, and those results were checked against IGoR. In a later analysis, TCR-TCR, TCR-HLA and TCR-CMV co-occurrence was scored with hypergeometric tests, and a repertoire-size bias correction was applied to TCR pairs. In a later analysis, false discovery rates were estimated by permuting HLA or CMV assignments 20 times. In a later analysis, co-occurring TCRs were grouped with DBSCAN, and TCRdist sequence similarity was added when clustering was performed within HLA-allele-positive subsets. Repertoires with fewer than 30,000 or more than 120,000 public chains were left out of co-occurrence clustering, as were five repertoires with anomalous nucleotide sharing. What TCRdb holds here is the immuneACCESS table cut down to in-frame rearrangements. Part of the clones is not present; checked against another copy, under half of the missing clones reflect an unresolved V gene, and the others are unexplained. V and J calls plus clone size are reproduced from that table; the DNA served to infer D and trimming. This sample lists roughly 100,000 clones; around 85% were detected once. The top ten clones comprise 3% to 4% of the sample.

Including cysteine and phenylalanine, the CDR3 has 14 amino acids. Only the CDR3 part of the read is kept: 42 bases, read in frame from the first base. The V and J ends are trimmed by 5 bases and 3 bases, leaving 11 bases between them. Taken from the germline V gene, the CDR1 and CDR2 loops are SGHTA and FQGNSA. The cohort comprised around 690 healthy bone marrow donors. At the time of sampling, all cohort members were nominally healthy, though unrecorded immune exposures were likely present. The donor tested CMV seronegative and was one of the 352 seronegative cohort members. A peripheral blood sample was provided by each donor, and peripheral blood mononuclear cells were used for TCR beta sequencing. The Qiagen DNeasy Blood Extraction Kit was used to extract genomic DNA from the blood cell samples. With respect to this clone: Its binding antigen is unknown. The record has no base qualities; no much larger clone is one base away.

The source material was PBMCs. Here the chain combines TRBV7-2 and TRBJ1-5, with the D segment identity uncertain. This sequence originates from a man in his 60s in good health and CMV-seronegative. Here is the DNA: TGTGCCAGCAGCCATGGAGCCTTCAATCAGCCCCAGCATTTT. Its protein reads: CASSHGAFNQPQHF.